This T cell receptor (beta chain) was sequenced during a study of CD8 T cells in Susac syndrome. The authors reverse transcribed about 0.5 to 1 ug RNA with random hexamers. Amplification of the TCR beta CDR3 was carried out by immunoSEQ multiplex PCR, which spanned a total of 54 Vbeta and 13 Jbeta segments. TCRdb fed the immunoSEQ multiplex PCR reads into MiXCR, producing one record per CDR3 protein. This sample carries around 130,000 distinct CDR3 sequences, about 90% of them seen once, and the ten largest clones take around 0.24%. This CDR3 is 13 amino acids long. The germline gives CDR1 SGHDN, CDR2 FVKESK. V was pared by 4 bases and J by 3 bases, with 10 bases between.

The sample taken for sequencing was CD8+ T cells from PBMCs. This clonotype originated in a human donor with multiple sclerosis. The gene calls are TRBV14 and TRBJ2-7; tentatively, D is TRBD2 (6 bases). The CDR3 spells CASSLGLYYEQYF. The CDR3 DNA follows: TGTGCCAGCAGCCTGGGACTGTACTACGAGCAGTACTTC.